This T cell receptor beta chain was recovered during a study of identical twins. Germline loops: CDR1 MNHEY, CDR2 SVGEGT. This CDR3 is 13 amino acids long. Trimming took off 2 bases at V and 5 bases at J, with 10 bases between the two ends. Template switching introduced a universal primer site, and the cDNA bore unique molecular identifiers. MiXCR, run by TCRdb on the 5' RACE reads, gives a single entry per CDR3 protein. The sample shows 1.5 million to 2 million distinct CDR3 sequences, 32% of them seen only once. This clonotype was detected only a few times. The chain uses TRBV6-2 or TRBV6-3 and TRBJ2-7; unclear D gene. The sequence came from a newborn girl in good health. Specimen: cord blood. CDR3: CASSYPSSDEQYF. The CDR3 nucleotides are TGTGCCAGCAGTTACCCCTCTTCCGACGAGCAGTACTTC.